The source of this T cell receptor beta chain is a study of blood T cell repertoires in COVID-19. This CDR3 has 13 residues. V was shortened by 7 bases and J by 3 bases, with 10 bases between the two germline ends. The V gene's germline CDR1 is SGHRS and CDR2 YFSETQ. Sequenced by immunoSEQ multiplex PCR; TCRdb stores in-frame clones only, minus some. The repertoire consists of about 270,000 clones, with approximately 91% occurring once and the leading ten covering 1%. Material: PBMCs or T cells enriched from blood (not recorded which). The chain joins TRBV5-1 to TRBJ1-4; possibly TRBD1 for D (6 bases). The receptor was isolated from a woman aged 25 to 39 who had recovered from COVID-19. The CDR3 here is CASGQSPNEKLFF. The CDR3 DNA follows: TGCGCCAGCGGACAGTCACCTAATGAAAAACTGTTTTTT. Looking up the rest from reference TRBV5-1 and TRBJ1-4 gives the full variable domain: KAGVTQTPRYLIKTRGQQVTLSCSPISGHRSVSWYQQTPGQGLQFLFEYFSETQRNKGNFPGRFSGRQFSNSRSEMNVSTLELGDSALYLCASGQSPNEKLFFGSGTQLSVL.